The clone carrying this T cell receptor (beta chain) was detected many times. Its antigen is as yet unknown. These data are taken from a study of blood T cells in healthy people across ages. General study findings and limits: The recorded TCR beta diversity per million T cells decreased in a roughly linear manner with age.

Isolated PBMCs totaled at least 7 million in each sample. V shed 1 base and J shed 4 bases, with 10 bases lying between them. This CDR3 contains 14 residues. Through a sample-barcoded 5' primer and a J-beta primer mix, a second PCR was run for roughly 6 to 11 cycles. Per sample, CDR3-containing paired-end reads numbered at least 3 million. TCRdb ran MiXCR on the 5' RACE reads and lists one entry per CDR3 protein. The data contain about 700,000 distinct CDR3 sequences, about a third of them seen just once; the ten biggest clones take up approximately 15%. The chain combines TRBV12-3 or TRBV12-4 with TRBJ2-5, with a possible D match to TRBD2 (6 bases). The TCR originated in a woman over 75 in good health. The specimen was blood. The CDR3 DNA reads as TGTGCCAGCAGTTTAGTTACTAGCACAGAGACCCAGTACTTC. Translated: CASSLVTSTETQYF.